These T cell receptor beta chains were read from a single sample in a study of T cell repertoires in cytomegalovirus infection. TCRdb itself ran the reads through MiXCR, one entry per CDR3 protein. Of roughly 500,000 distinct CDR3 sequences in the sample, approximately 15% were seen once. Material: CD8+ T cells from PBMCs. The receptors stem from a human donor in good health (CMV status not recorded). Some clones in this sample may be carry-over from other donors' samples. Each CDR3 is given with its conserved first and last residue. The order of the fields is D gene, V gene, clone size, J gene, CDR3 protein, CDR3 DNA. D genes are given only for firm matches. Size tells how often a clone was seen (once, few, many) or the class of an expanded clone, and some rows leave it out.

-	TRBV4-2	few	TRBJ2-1	CASSQPYMNEQFF	TGTGCCAGCAGCCAGCCCTACATGAATGAGCAGTTCTTC
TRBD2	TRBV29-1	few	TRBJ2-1	CSEEGLAGIYNEQFF	TGCAGCGAGGAGGGACTAGCGGGGATTTACAATGAGCAGTTCTTC
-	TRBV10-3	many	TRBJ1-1	CAISEFNRENTEAFF	TGTGCCATCAGTGAATTCAACAGGGAGAACACTGAAGCTTTCTTT
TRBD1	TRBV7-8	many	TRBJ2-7	CASSSGTGGAPPYEQYF	TGTGCCAGCAGCTCCGGGACAGGGGGCGCCCCCCCCTACGAGCAGTACTTC
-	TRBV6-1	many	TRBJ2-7	CASSEAAEWVYEQYF	TGTGCCAGCAGTGAAGCGGCGGAGTGGGTCTACGAGCAGTACTTC
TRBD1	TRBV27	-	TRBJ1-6	CASSPGTGPLNSPLHF	TGTGCCAGCAGCCCAGGGACAGGGCCTCTGAATTCACCCCTCCACTTT
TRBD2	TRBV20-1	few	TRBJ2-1	CSARGVREGLYEQFF	TGCAGTGCTAGAGGAGTGCGGGAGGGCCTCTATGAGCAGTTCTTC
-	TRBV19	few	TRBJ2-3	CASSIAGGGDTQYF	TGTGCCAGTAGTATAGCGGGCGGGGGCGATACGCAGTATTTT
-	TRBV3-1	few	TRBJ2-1	CASSPTLGALDEQFF	TGTGCCAGCAGCCCTACCCTCGGAGCCCTCGATGAGCAGTTCTTC
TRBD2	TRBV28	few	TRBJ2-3	CASSLLGDYLSDTQYF	TGTGCCAGCAGTTTATTGGGGGACTACCTCTCAGATACGCAGTATTTT
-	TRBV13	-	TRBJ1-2	CASSASRMGEIYGYTF	TGTGCCAGCAGCGCCTCTAGGATGGGGGAGATCTATGGCTACACCTTC
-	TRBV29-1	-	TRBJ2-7	CSVVGGSAHEQYF	TGCAGCGTTGTTGGCGGCAGCGCCCACGAGCAGTACTTC
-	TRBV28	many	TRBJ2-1	CASSPPGGIFYNEQFF	TGTGCCAGCAGTCCCCCCGGCGGGATCTTCTACAATGAGCAGTTCTTC
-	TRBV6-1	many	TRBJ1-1	CASSEGQIEAFF	TGTGCCAGCAGTGAAGGGCAGATTGAAGCTTTCTTT
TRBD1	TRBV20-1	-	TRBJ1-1	CSARDRWQGATEAFF	TGCAGTGCTAGAGATAGGTGGCAGGGGGCCACTGAAGCTTTCTTT
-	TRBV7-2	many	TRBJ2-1	CASSTRLDRVNDEQFF	TGTGCCAGCAGCACGCGGTTGGACAGAGTTAACGATGAGCAGTTCTTC
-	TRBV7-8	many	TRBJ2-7	CASSLSGGAYEQYF	TGTGCCAGCAGCTTATCTGGGGGAGCCTACGAGCAGTACTTC
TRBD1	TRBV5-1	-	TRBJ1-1	CASSLGTGASEAFF	TGCGCCAGCAGCTTGGGTACAGGGGCCTCTGAAGCTTTCTTT
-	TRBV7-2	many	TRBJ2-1	CASTLGFGNEQFF	TGTGCCAGCACCCTCGGGTTTGGGAATGAGCAGTTCTTC
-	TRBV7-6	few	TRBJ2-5	CASSLVGGSASEETQYF	TGTGCCAGCAGCTTAGTAGGGGGATCCGCATCTGAGGAGACCCAGTACTTC
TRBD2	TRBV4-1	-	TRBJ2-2	CASSQQWGGTGELFF	TGTGCCAGCAGCCAACAATGGGGGGGCACCGGGGAGCTGTTTTTT
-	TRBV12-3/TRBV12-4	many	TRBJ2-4	CASTSFEEAKNIQYF	TGTGCCAGCACCTCCTTCGAGGAAGCCAAAAACATTCAGTACTTC
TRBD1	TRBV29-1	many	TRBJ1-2	CSVTGTGAFGDGYTF	TGCAGCGTGACCGGGACAGGGGCCTTCGGGGATGGCTACACCTTC
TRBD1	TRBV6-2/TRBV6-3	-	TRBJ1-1	CASTGQGYTEAFF	TGTGCCAGCACTGGACAGGGTTACACTGAAGCTTTCTTT
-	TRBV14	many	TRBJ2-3	CASSLFTDTQYF	TGTGCCAGCAGCCTTTTTACAGATACGCAGTATTTT
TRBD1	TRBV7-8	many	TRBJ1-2	CASSSTTGGIYGYTF	TGTGCCAGCAGCTCCACGACAGGGGGTATCTATGGCTACACCTTC
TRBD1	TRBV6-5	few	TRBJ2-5	CASRPGGQQETQYF	TGTGCCAGCCGCCCAGGGGGACAGCAAGAGACCCAGTACTTC